The next 14 T cell receptor beta chains were all read from a single sample in a study of shared clonotypes between healthy human individuals. Repertoires were generated with immunoSEQ multiplex PCR, while TCRdb's copy carries only in-frame clones and drops some. The sample lists over 2 million clones, roughly 96% seen once, with 0.1% to 0.15% in the top ten. The sequencing input was naive CD4+ T cells sorted from blood. The subset here: CD45RA+ positively selected. These receptors were obtained from a man between 18 and 35 years old in good health.

The gene calls are TRBV6-1 and TRBJ1-4, with 7 bases matching TRBD1. Unmatched junction bases numbered 2, after V lost 5 bases and J lost 2 bases. The CDR3 length is 14 residues. Germline values: CDR1 MNHNS, CDR2 SASEGT. In nucleotides, the CDR3 is TGTGCCAGCAGTCGAGGGGGCACTAATGAAAAACTGTTTTTT. This translates into CASSRGGTNEKLFF.

This chain uses TRBV11-3 with TRBJ2-1; D remains ambiguous. V shed 3 bases and J shed 5 bases, with 11 bases lying between them. The CDR3 contains 14 residues. Germline V gene lookup returns CDR1 SGHNT and CDR2 YENEEA. CDR3 bases: TGTGCCAGCAGCTTGAGCCGTGCCAACAATGAGCAGTTCTTC. Amino acids: CASSLSRANNEQFF.

The chain couples TRBV5-6 to TRBJ1-1; D remains ambiguous. Germline loops: CDR1 SGHDT, CDR2 YYEEEE. This CDR3 has 13 amino acids. V was shortened by 2 bases and J by 4 bases, with 9 bases between the two germline ends. CDR3 DNA sequence: TGTGCCAGCAGCTTAGACGGCTTCACTGAAGCTTTCTTT. This encodes CASSLDGFTEAFF. Combining the CDR3 with reference TRBV5-6 and TRBJ1-1 gives the whole variable domain DAGVTQSPTHLIKTRGQQVTLRCSPKSGHDTVSWYQQALGQGPQFIFQYYEEEERQRGNFPDRFSGHQFPNYSSELNVNALLLGDSALYLCASSLDGFTEAFFGQGTRLTVV.

The chain employs TRBV18 and TRBJ2-1; the D is unclear. The CDR3 is 15 residues long. Germline CDR1 KGHSH, CDR2 LQKENI. V was clipped by 2 bases and J by 2 bases, with 10 bases between them. The CDR3 here is CASSPVMSPYNEQFF. The CDR3 DNA follows: TGTGCCAGCTCACCAGTGATGTCTCCCTACAATGAGCAGTTCTTC.

A remark on this clone: A read error may be the cause here, since a much bigger clone is one base away. This sample also contains other DNA sequences that code for the same CDR3. The V gene is TRBV7-2, the J gene TRBJ1-2, with D maybe TRBD1 (6 bases). Germline V gene sequence: CDR1 SGHTA, CDR2 FQGNSA. This CDR3 contains 13 residues. V lost 5 bases and J 2 bases, leaving 9 bases between the germline ends. The CDR3 DNA follows: TGTGCCAGCAGCCTTCAGGGGAACTATGGCTACACCTTC. This translates into CASSLQGNYGYTF. Together with reference TRBV7-2 and TRBJ1-2, the CDR3 gives the full variable domain: GAGVSQSPSNKVTEKGKDVELRCDPISGHTALYWYRQSLGQGLEFLIYFQGNSAPDKSGLPSDRFSAERTGGSVSTLTIQRTQQEDSAVYLCASSLQGNYGYTFGSGTRLTVV.

V gene TRBV7-6 combines with J gene TRBJ1-1; D not resolved. The germline gives CDR1 SGHVS, CDR2 FNYEAQ. V was shortened by 5 bases and J by 4 bases, with 8 bases between the two germline ends. The CDR3 sequence is 12 residues long. The CDR3 DNA reads TGTGCCAGCAGCGAGTGGGGCACTGAAGCTTTCTTT. Translation gives CASSEWGTEAFF.

In the case of this clone: Within the sample, other DNA sequences also encode this same CDR3. The V gene is TRBV18, the J gene TRBJ2-7, with D unclear. This CDR3 region has 12 residues. V was trimmed by 3 bases and J by 4 bases, leaving 7 bases between them. The V gene's germline CDR1 is KGHSH and CDR2 LQKENI. The CDR3 here is CASSPLGYEQYF. The DNA of the CDR3 is TGTGCCAGCTCACCTTTAGGGTACGAGCAGTACTTC.

This chain uses TRBV5-4 with TRBJ2-5; 9 bases align to TRBD2. This CDR3 spans 14 amino acids. Germline CDR1 is SGHNT and CDR2 is YYREEE (reference sequence). V was pared by 4 bases and J by 3 bases, with 4 bases of the junction left unmatched. CDR3 region: CASSPRTSEETQYF. The CDR3 DNA is TGTGCCAGCAGCCCAAGGACTAGCGAAGAGACCCAGTACTTC.

V usage is TRBV6-5 and J usage is TRBJ2-2; perhaps TRBD1 as D (7 bases). The CDR3 loop spans 15 amino acids. Germline-derived CDR1 and CDR2 are MNHEY and SVGAGI. The V end lost 6 bases, the J end lost 4 bases, and 15 bases lay between the germline ends. The CDR3 protein is CASRRTGGVTGELFF. Here the CDR3 DNA reads TGTGCCAGCAGAAGGACAGGAGGGGTCACCGGGGAGCTGTTTTTT.

This clone was counted between two and nine times. V gene TRBV4-1 combines with J gene TRBJ2-5; D perhaps matches TRBD1 (7 bases). The tail of the sequence fits TRBJ2-7 better, so the J call may be wrong. Looked up from germline, CDR1 is MGHRA and CDR2 is YSYEKL. The CDR3 runs 16 residues. The CDR3, as DNA: TGCGCCAGCAGCCAGTCGGAGGGACAGACTAAGTACGAGCAGTACTTC. Translating gives CASSQSEGQTKYEQYF.

The rearrangement joins TRBV30 to TRBJ2-3, with TRBD2 matching over 9 bases. Germline V CDR1 and CDR2: GTSNPN, SVGIG (reference sequence). The CDR3 is made up of 13 amino acids. The junction had 8 bases not matched to a gene; V was cut back by 8 bases and J by 5 bases. This CDR3 is CAQAGGPGDTQYF. The CDR3 DNA reads as TGTGCCCAGGCGGGGGGGCCCGGAGATACGCAGTATTTT. Based on the CDR3 plus reference TRBV30 and TRBJ2-3, the full variable domain is SQTIHQWPATLVQPVGSPLSLECTVEGTSNPNLYWYRQAAGRGLQLLFYSVGIGQISSEVPQNLSASRPQDRQFILSSKKLLLSDSGFYLCAQAGGPGDTQYFGPGTRLTVL.

The chain couples TRBV9 to TRBJ2-7, with 9 bases fitting TRBD2. The V gene end was trimmed by 0 bases and the J gene end by 2 bases; junction bases not matched to a gene: 3. The CDR3 spans 15 residues. Looked up from germline, CDR1 is SGDLS and CDR2 is YYNGEE. This CDR3 reads CASSVDLAGPYEQYF. DNA of the CDR3: TGTGCCAGCAGCGTAGATCTAGCGGGGCCCTACGAGCAGTACTTC.

The chain couples TRBV19 to TRBJ1-2, with D perhaps TRBD1 (5 bases). CDR1 and CDR2 from the germline V gene are LNHDA and SQIVND (reference sequence). The V and J ends lost 3 bases and 3 bases respectively, with 14 bases between them. The CDR3 has 15 residues. CDR3 nucleotide sequence: TGTGCCAGTAGTATCGCTGGGGCGGGGGACTATGGCTACACCTTC. The encoded protein is CASSIAGAGDYGYTF.

This CDR3 reads CASSLEPADAPYEQYF. The DNA for the CDR3 is TGTGCCAGCAGCTTAGAACCAGCGGACGCTCCCTACGAGCAGTACTTC. V and J are TRBV7-2 and TRBJ2-7, with a weak D call TRBD2 (5 bases). Germline V gene data show CDR1 as SGHTA and CDR2 as FQGNSA. CDR3 size: 16 residues. Between the trimmed V and J ends, which lost 1 base and 2 bases, there was a span of 15 bases.